Shown below are 23 T cell receptor beta chains from a single sample sequenced in a study of radiotherapy plus CTLA-4 blockade in lung cancer. The assay was immunoSEQ multiplex PCR, and TCRdb's table has in-frame clones only and misses some. Of more than 65,000 clones listed, roughly 87% were seen once; the top ten hold 0.65% to 0.95%. Sequences were derived from peripheral blood, sampled from a patient treated with radiotherapy plus ipilimumab. These receptors all stem from a human donor with non-small cell lung cancer who had stable disease on radiotherapy plus ipilimumab.

The chain uses TRBV6-1 and TRBJ1-1; D not resolved. This CDR3 has 14 residues. CDR1 is MNHNS and CDR2 is SASEGT in the germline V gene. Trimming cost V 0 bases and J 1 base, with 6 bases left between them. This CDR3 is CASSEAWRNTEAFF. The CDR3, as DNA: TGTGCCAGCAGTGAAGCGTGGAGGAACACTGAAGCTTTCTTT.

A few counts support this clone. The chain employs TRBV7-9 and TRBJ1-2; D is ambiguous. CDR1 SEHNR and CDR2 FQNEAQ come from the germline V gene (reference sequence). V dropped 5 bases and J dropped 8 bases, with 12 bases sitting between them. The CDR3 has 12 residues. CDR3: CASSPMSGGYTF. The DNA for the CDR3 is TGTGCCAGCAGCCCCATGTCTGGGGGCTACACCTTC.

This clone was seen a few times. The gene calls are TRBV18 and TRBJ2-7; 14 nucleotides agree with TRBD2. CDR1 KGHSH and CDR2 LQKENI come from the germline V gene. The V segment lost 2 bases and the J segment 0 bases; nucleotides outside the gene matches: 3. The CDR3 sequence is 17 residues long. The CDR3 loop reads CASSPKTSGGGSYEQYF. The CDR3 bases are TGTGCCAGCTCACCAAAGACTAGCGGGGGGGGCTCCTACGAGCAGTACTTC.

J is TRBJ2-5 and V is TRBV5-1; 10 bases are shared with TRBD2. Per the germline V gene, CDR1 is SGHRS and CDR2 is YFSETQ. The J segment lost 1 base and the V segment lost 0 bases, leaving 6 bases of the junction unmatched. This CDR3 is 17 amino acids long. CDR3 coding DNA: TGCGCCAGCAGCTTGGCCGGTCGGACTAGCGGCCAAGAGACCCAGTACTTC. This encodes CASSLAGRTSGQETQYF.

This clone came up a few times. In DNA form, the CDR3 reads TGTGCCAGCAGCTCACAGGGGGGCAGTCAGCCCCAGCATTTT. Its translation is CASSSQGGSQPQHF. The chain employs TRBV5-6 and TRBJ1-5; TRBD1 matches at 8 bases. Germline loops: CDR1 SGHDT, CDR2 YYEEEE. The CDR3 extends over 14 amino acids. V was pared by 3 bases and J by 6 bases, with 5 bases of the junction left unmatched.

The chain uses TRBV10-2 and TRBJ2-7; 10 bases are shared with TRBD2. This CDR3 has 15 residues. Germline V gene sequence: CDR1 WSHSY, CDR2 SAAADI. V lost 4 bases to trimming and J lost 7 bases; unmatched junction nucleotides: 10. This CDR3 is CASSVQAGGPGEQYF. CDR3 nucleotides: TGCGCCAGCAGTGTACAAGCGGGAGGGCCGGGGGAGCAGTACTTC.

This rearrangement joins TRBV10-3 to TRBJ2-5, with 10 positions matching TRBD2. Germline V CDR1 and CDR2: ENHRY, SYGVKD. V trimming: 6 bases; J trimming: 5 bases; junction bases outside the gene matches: 12. CDR3 length: 16 amino acids. The CDR3 DNA reads as TGTGCCATCAGGGCTGGACTAGCGGTTTCCTGGGAGACCCAGTACTTC. Amino acids: CAIRAGLAVSWETQYF.

This chain uses TRBV11-2 with TRBJ1-1; D gene ambiguous. The CDR3 contains 14 residues. The V gene lost 3 bases and the J gene lost 2 bases, with 10 bases spanning the gap. Germline assignment: CDR1 SGHAT and CDR2 FQNNGV. The CDR3 sequence is CASSLFRINTEAFF. The CDR3 region has the DNA TGTGCCAGCAGCTTGTTTAGGATTAACACTGAAGCTTTCTTT.

In its sample, this clone was seen once. The chain carries TRBV27 and TRBJ2-2; D may be TRBD1 (6 bases). This CDR3 is 15 amino acids long. Germline-derived CDR1 and CDR2 are MNHEY and SMNVEV (reference sequence). Trimming stripped 3 bases from V and 4 bases from J, with 12 bases between. CDR3 protein: CASSFLTGTTGELFF. The CDR3 DNA reads TGTGCCAGCAGTTTCTTAACAGGGACCACCGGGGAGCTGTTTTTT.

This chain uses TRBV19 with TRBJ1-6; 7 bases agree with TRBD1. The CDR3 spans 15 residues. The ends lost 4 bases at V and 8 bases at J; junction bases unmatched: 8. Germline CDR1 LNHDA, CDR2 SQIVND (reference sequence). The CDR3 protein is CASSTASTGDSPLHF. As DNA, the CDR3 is TGTGCCAGTAGTACAGCCAGCACAGGGGATTCACCCCTCCACTTT.

J is TRBJ1-1 and V is TRBV2; D not resolved. In germline, CDR1 is SNHLY, CDR2 FYNNEI. The CDR3 has 11 residues. Trimming removed 4 bases at V and 7 bases at J, with 7 bases between. CDR3 in DNA: TGTGCCAGCAGTGGTGAGCTTGAAGCTTTCTTT. Residues: CASSGELEAFF.

This chain joins TRBV6-5 and TRBJ2-5, with 14 bases that match TRBD2. The CDR3 has 15 residues. The junction had 5 bases not matched to a gene; V was cut back by 5 bases and J by 6 bases. Germline V gives CDR1 MNHEY, CDR2 SVGAGI. CDR3 sequence reads: CASSRLAGGQKTQYF. The CDR3 region has the DNA TGTGCCAGCAGTCGACTAGCGGGGGGGCAGAAGACCCAGTACTTC.

J is TRBJ2-7 and V is TRBV18, with 9 bases identical to TRBD2. Germline CDR1 reads KGHSH; CDR2 reads LQKENI. The CDR3 totals 15 residues. The trim removed 6 bases at V and 7 bases at J, leaving 13 bases unmatched. The CDR3 sequence is CASSSEAGGWREQYF. The CDR3 region has the DNA TGTGCCAGCTCCTCAGAGGCGGGAGGGTGGCGAGAGCAGTACTTC.

The gene calls are TRBV11-3 and TRBJ2-1; tentatively, D is TRBD1 or TRBD2 (6 bases each). Germline CDR1 reads SGHNT; CDR2 reads YENEEA. This CDR3 is built from 16 residues. Trimming stripped 5 bases from V and 5 bases from J, with 19 bases between. The CDR3 bases are TGTGCCAGCAGCGTAGGAGGGGGAGGAGGGAACAATGAGCAGTTCTTC. Its protein product is CASSVGGGGGNNEQFF. Variable domain in full (rest from reference TRBV11-3 and TRBJ2-1): EAGVVQSPRYKIIEKKQPVAFWCNPISGHNTLYWYLQNLGQGPELLIRYENEEAVDDSQLPKDRFSAERLKGVDSTLKIQPAELGDSAVYLCASSVGGGGGNNEQFFGPGTRLTVL.

The rearrangement links TRBV28 to TRBJ1-5, with 10 positions matching TRBD1. The CDR3 sequence is 14 residues long. In germline, CDR1 is MDHEN, CDR2 SYDVKM. The V gene end was trimmed by 7 bases and the J gene end by 7 bases; junction bases not matched to a gene: 7. The CDR3 DNA reads as TGTGCCAGCACCTGGGACAGGGGACGGCAGCCCCAGCATTTT. Translated, it gives CASTWDRGRQPQHF.

The chain has TRBV28 and TRBJ1-4, with a tentative D call TRBD1 (6 bases). Germline CDR1 reads MDHEN; CDR2 reads SYDVKM. This CDR3 has 12 amino acids. V lost 5 bases and J 11 bases, leaving 12 bases between the germline ends. The chain's CDR3 is CASSPGQAKLFF. The DNA of the CDR3 is TGTGCCAGCAGTCCGGGACAAGCCAAACTGTTTTTT.

In this sample, this clone turned up once. J is TRBJ2-7 and V is TRBV18, with 12 bases that match TRBD1. V shed 4 bases and J 6 bases; nucleotides not matched to a gene: 4. CDR3 length: 14 residues. Germline CDR1 and CDR2: KGHSH and LQKENI. Here the CDR3 DNA reads TGTGCCAGCTCACTCGGGACAGGGGGCGGCGAGCAGTACTTC. Protein sequence: CASSLGTGGGEQYF.

The chain uses TRBV27 and TRBJ2-3, with 7 bases fitting TRBD2. The CDR3 is 16 residues long. Germline-derived CDR1 and CDR2 are MNHEY and SMNVEV (reference sequence). J gave up 11 bases and V 4 bases, and 18 bases lay outside the gene matches. CDR3 nucleotide sequence: TGTGCCAGCAGTTCCCCAAAGGGAGGGCCAGCTAGTCGGCAGTATTTT. This gives the protein CASSSPKGGPASRQYF.

This sequence joins TRBV28 and TRBJ1-5, with D maybe TRBD1 (5 bases). The germline CDR1 and CDR2 sequences are MDHEN and SYDVKM. The germline V and J ends were trimmed by 1 base and 3 bases, with 13 bases remaining between them. The CDR3 loop spans 16 amino acids. The CDR3 region is CASSLFFGGNNQPQHF. In DNA form, the CDR3 reads TGTGCCAGCAGTTTATTTTTTGGGGGGAACAATCAGCCCCAGCATTTT. The full variable domain, completed using reference TRBV28 and TRBJ1-5, is DVKVTQSSRYLVKRTGEKVFLECVQDMDHENMFWYRQDPGLGLRLIYFSYDVKMKEKGDIPEGYSVSREKKERFSLILESASTNQTSMYLCASSLFFGGNNQPQHFGDGTRLSIL.

CDR3 sequence: CASSDSNTGELFF. In nucleotides, the CDR3 is TGTGCCAGCAGCGACAGTAACACCGGGGAGCTGTTTTTT. The V gene is TRBV9, the J gene TRBJ2-2; D is unresolved. From germline, CDR1 is SGDLS and CDR2 YYNGEE. V lost 3 bases, J lost 2 bases, and 5 bases lay in between. The CDR3 is 13 residues long.

V gene TRBV2 combines with J gene TRBJ2-5, with D possibly being TRBD1 or TRBD2 (5 bases each). Trimming removed 7 bases at V and 2 bases at J, with 20 bases between. Germline CDR1 SNHLY, CDR2 FYNNEI. The CDR3 sequence is 16 residues long. Written as DNA, the CDR3 is TGTGCCAGCACCCAGGGCGGAGTGAGGGGACAAGAGACCCAGTACTTC. Translated, it gives CASTQGGVRGQETQYF.

This clone was counted a few times. CDR3 in amino acids: CASSFRGTSGSEQYF. The DNA of the CDR3 is TGTGCCAGCAGCTTCAGGGGGACTAGCGGGTCCGAGCAGTACTTC. This chain uses TRBV5-4 with TRBJ2-7; TRBD2 aligns across 12 bases. The CDR3 has 15 amino acids. V shed 2 bases and J 6 bases; nucleotides not matched to a gene: 6. The V gene's germline CDR1 is SGHNT and CDR2 YYREEE (reference sequence).

J is TRBJ2-7 and V is TRBV7-9; TRBD2 matches 7 bases. The CDR3 consists of 16 residues. Germline CDR1 SEHNR, CDR2 FQNEAQ (reference sequence). V shed 5 bases, J shed 2 bases, and the junction held 12 bases outside the gene matches. The CDR3 DNA reads as TGTGCCAGCAGCCCTAGAGCGGGGTCGCGGGCCTACGAGCAGTACTTC. Translating it yields CASSPRAGSRAYEQYF.